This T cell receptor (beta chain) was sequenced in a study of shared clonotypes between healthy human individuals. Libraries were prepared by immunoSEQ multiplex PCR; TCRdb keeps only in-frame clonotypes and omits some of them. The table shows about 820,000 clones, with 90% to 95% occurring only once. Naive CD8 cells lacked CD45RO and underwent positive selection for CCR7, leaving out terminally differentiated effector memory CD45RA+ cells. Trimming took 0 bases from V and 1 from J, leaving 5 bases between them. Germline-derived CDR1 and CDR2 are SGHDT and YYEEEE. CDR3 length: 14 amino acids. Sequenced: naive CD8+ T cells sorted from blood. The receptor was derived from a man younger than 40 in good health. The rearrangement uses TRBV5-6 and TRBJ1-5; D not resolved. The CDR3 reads CASSLAVSNQPQHF. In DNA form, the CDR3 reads TGTGCCAGCAGCTTGGCCGTGAGCAATCAGCCCCAGCATTTT.